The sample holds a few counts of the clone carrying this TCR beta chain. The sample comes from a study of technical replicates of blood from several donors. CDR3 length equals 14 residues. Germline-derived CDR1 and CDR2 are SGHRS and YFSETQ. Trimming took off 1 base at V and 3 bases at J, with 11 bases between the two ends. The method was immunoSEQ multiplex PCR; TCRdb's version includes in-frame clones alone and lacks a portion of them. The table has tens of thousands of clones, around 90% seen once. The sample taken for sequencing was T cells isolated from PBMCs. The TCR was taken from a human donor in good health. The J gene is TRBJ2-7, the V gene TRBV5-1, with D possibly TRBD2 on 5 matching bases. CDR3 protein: CASSLWHSVYEQYF. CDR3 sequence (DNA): TGCGCCAGCAGCTTGTGGCATAGCGTCTACGAGCAGTACTTC. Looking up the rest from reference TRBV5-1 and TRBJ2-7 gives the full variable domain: KAGVTQTPRYLIKTRGQQVTLSCSPISGHRSVSWYQQTPGQGLQFLFEYFSETQRNKGNFPGRFSGRQFSNSRSEMNVSTLELGDSALYLCASSLWHSVYEQYFGPGTRLTVT.